This passage covers 32 T cell receptor beta chains from one sample sequenced in a study of PD-1 blockade in classical Hodgkin lymphoma. Every patient relapsed after autologous stem cell transplantation, and brentuximab vedotin exposure varied. Thawed PBMCs underwent magnetic negative selection to yield purified CD4+ T cells. Sequenced by immunoSEQ multiplex PCR; TCRdb stores in-frame clones only, minus some. Altogether fewer than 15,000 clones are present, roughly nine tenths being singletons, with the ten largest covering roughly 0.46%. The specimen was CD4+ T cells from blood, collected at baseline. The source of these receptors is a human donor with classical Hodgkin lymphoma.

The chain uses TRBV7-8 and TRBJ1-2; D gene unclear. The V and J ends lost 2 bases and 8 bases respectively, with 12 bases between them. The CDR3 has 13 residues. The germline gives CDR1 SGHVS, CDR2 FQNEAQ. CDR3 in amino acids: CASSLNWHRGYTF. The CDR3 DNA follows: TGTGCCAGCAGCTTAAATTGGCATCGAGGCTACACCTTC.

This chain links TRBV5-1 with TRBJ2-2, with 8 nucleotides matching TRBD2. The CDR3 runs 15 residues. In germline, CDR1 is SGHRS, CDR2 YFSETQ. With V trimmed by 4 bases and J by 10 bases, 12 bases remained unmatched. The CDR3 region is CASSTTGTSGAELFF. As DNA, the CDR3 is TGCGCCAGCAGCACCACCGGGACTAGTGGCGCGGAGCTGTTTTTT.

V gene TRBV7-2 combines with J gene TRBJ2-4; TRBD2 is a possible D gene (7 bases). The CDR3 totals 17 residues. Germline assignment: CDR1 SGHTA and CDR2 FQGNSA. V gave up 5 bases and J gave up 0 bases, with 17 bases separating them. This CDR3 reads CASSQLRGAGAKNIQYF. The CDR3 region has the DNA TGTGCCAGCAGCCAGCTTCGGGGGGCCGGAGCCAAAAACATTCAGTACTTC.

The CDR3 DNA reads as TGCGCCAGCAGGGGCGAATACGAGCAGTACTTC. Translated, it gives CASRGEYEQYF. The chain joins TRBV5-1 to TRBJ2-7; no reliable D call. Trimming took off 5 bases at V and 4 bases at J, with 7 bases between the two ends. This CDR3 comprises 11 residues. Per germline, CDR1 SGHRS and CDR2 YFSETQ.

The chain employs TRBV6-1 and TRBJ2-5; D is possibly TRBD1 (5 bases). The CDR3 sequence is 16 residues long. Germline CDR1 and CDR2: MNHNS and SASEGT. Between the trimmed V and J ends, which lost 0 bases and 4 bases, there was a span of 15 bases. The CDR3 DNA follows: TGTGCCAGCAGTGAAGCGGGGCAGGTGGGGCGAGAGACCCAGTACTTC. It translates to CASSEAGQVGRETQYF.

This clone was seen only once. The gene calls are TRBV5-6 and TRBJ1-1, with D hard to call. CDR1 is SGHDT, CDR2 YYEEEE, per germline. Trimming removed 0 bases from V and 4 bases from J, with 7 bases in between. The CDR3 loop spans 13 amino acids. Written as DNA, the CDR3 is TGTGCCAGCAGCTTGGTTAAAGGCACTGAAGCTTTCTTT. Amino acids: CASSLVKGTEAFF.

The chain recombines TRBV19 with TRBJ1-5, with 8 nucleotides matching TRBD1. CDR1 is LNHDA and CDR2 is SQIVND in the germline V gene (reference sequence). The trim removed 5 bases at V and 3 bases at J, leaving 12 bases unmatched. The length of the CDR3 is 17 residues. The chain's CDR3 is CASSPRTGFSFNQPQHF. DNA for the CDR3: TGTGCCAGTAGTCCCAGGACAGGGTTCAGTTTCAATCAGCCCCAGCATTTT.

The chain couples TRBV7-2 to TRBJ2-7; D unresolved. This CDR3 spans 11 amino acids. Germline-derived CDR1 and CDR2 are SGHTA and FQGNSA. Deletions cut 5 bases from V and 3 bases from J, with 5 bases between. The CDR3 sequence is CASSPRYEQYF. In nucleotides, the CDR3 is TGTGCCAGCAGCCCCCGCTACGAGCAGTACTTC. Filled out from reference TRBV7-2 and TRBJ2-7, the complete variable domain reads GAGVSQSPSNKVTEKGKDVELRCDPISGHTALYWYRQSLGQGLEFLIYFQGNSAPDKSGLPSDRFSAERTGGSVSTLTIQRTQQEDSAVYLCASSPRYEQYFGPGTRLTVT.

V gene TRBV6-1 combines with J gene TRBJ1-1; D perhaps matches TRBD1 (5 bases). The CDR3 is 14 residues long. V lost 7 bases and J 1 base, leaving 13 bases between the germline ends. From germline, CDR1 is MNHNS and CDR2 SASEGT. The CDR3: CASTIGHQNTEAFF. The CDR3 bases are TGTGCCAGCACTATTGGACACCAGAACACTGAAGCTTTCTTT.

This chain connects TRBV10-3 to TRBJ1-5, with D possibly TRBD1 on 5 matching bases. Germline V lookup: CDR1 ENHRY, CDR2 SYGVKD. The CDR3 contains 13 residues. V was trimmed by 10 bases and J by 5 bases, leaving 15 bases between them. CDR3: CASRVDIDQPQHF. In DNA form, the CDR3 reads TGTGCCAGCAGGGTCGACATAGATCAGCCCCAGCATTTT.

This sequence joins TRBV5-4 and TRBJ1-3; D is unclear. Trimming removed 0 bases from V and 2 bases from J, with 0 bases in between. This CDR3 spans 12 amino acids. The V gene's germline CDR1 is SGHNT and CDR2 YYREEE (reference sequence). CDR3 loop: CASSLAGNTIYF. The DNA for the CDR3 is TGTGCCAGCAGCTTGGCTGGAAACACCATATATTTT.

The V and J genes are TRBV2 and TRBJ1-5, with D perhaps TRBD1 (6 bases). There are 13 residues in the CDR3. In germline, CDR1 is SNHLY, CDR2 FYNNEI. V was pared by 4 bases and J by 5 bases, with 9 bases between. CDR3: CASSAQGYQPQHF. DNA of the CDR3: TGTGCCAGCAGTGCACAGGGCTATCAGCCCCAGCATTTT.

The V and J genes are TRBV29-1 and TRBJ1-1; D is ambiguous. This CDR3 contains 13 residues. The V gene lost 6 bases and the J gene lost 0 bases, with 11 bases spanning the gap. Germline CDR1 SQVTM, CDR2 ANQGSEA. The CDR3 DNA reads TGCAGCGTCGAAAGGTCCTTGAACACTGAAGCTTTCTTT. Translation gives CSVERSLNTEAFF.

V gene TRBV5-1 combines with J gene TRBJ2-6; D may be TRBD2 (6 bases). The CDR3 has 16 residues. Per the germline V gene, CDR1 is SGHRS and CDR2 is YFSETQ. Trimming left V 0 bases short and J 1 base short, with 8 bases between. CDR3 residues: CASSLVTSSGANVLTF. For the CDR3, the DNA is TGCGCCAGCAGCTTGGTGACTAGTTCTGGGGCCAACGTCCTGACTTTC.

The chain carries TRBV10-3 and TRBJ2-3; D unresolved. This CDR3 has 14 residues. Trimming removed 0 bases from V and 6 bases from J, with 10 bases in between. Germline V gene data show CDR1 as ENHRY and CDR2 as SYGVKD. DNA for the CDR3: TGTGCCATCAGTGAGTCGAAGGTCCTGGATACGCAGTATTTT. This codes for CAISESKVLDTQYF.

This chain connects TRBV7-2 to TRBJ1-2, with D perhaps TRBD1 (6 bases). The CDR3 length is 15 residues. The V end lost 5 bases, the J end lost 4 bases, and 17 bases lay between the germline ends. CDR1 and CDR2 from the germline V gene are SGHTA and FQGNSA. This CDR3 reads CASSRTVGGSYGYTF. The CDR3 DNA sequence: TGTGCCAGCAGCCGGACAGTAGGGGGTTCCTATGGCTACACCTTC.

The chain has TRBV5-4 and TRBJ2-5; D call uncertain. Germline CDR1 SGHNT, CDR2 YYREEE (reference sequence). V shed 10 bases and J shed 1 base, with 14 bases lying between them. The length of the CDR3 is 13 residues. The CDR3 here is CASWHPSQETQYF. For the CDR3, the DNA is TGTGCCTCCTGGCACCCCTCCCAAGAGACCCAGTACTTC.

The chain employs TRBV7-2 and TRBJ2-1; 15 bases map to TRBD2. This CDR3 is 18 amino acids long. After removal of 5 bases from V and 1 base from J, the junction contained 6 bases not matched to a gene. Looked up from germline, CDR1 is SGHTA and CDR2 is FQGNSA. The CDR3 loop reads CASSPGLAGGDSYNEQFF. DNA for the CDR3: TGTGCCAGCAGCCCTGGACTAGCGGGGGGGGATTCCTACAATGAGCAGTTCTTC. The variable domain in full, completed from reference TRBV7-2 and TRBJ2-1, reads GAGVSQSPSNKVTEKGKDVELRCDPISGHTALYWYRQSLGQGLEFLIYFQGNSAPDKSGLPSDRFSAERTGGSVSTLTIQRTQQEDSAVYLCASSPGLAGGDSYNEQFFGPGTRLTVL.

The J gene is TRBJ2-1, the V gene TRBV6-4; TRBD1 agrees at 8 bases. Germline assignment: CDR1 MRHNA and CDR2 SNTAGT. The CDR3 is made up of 15 amino acids. The V segment lost 2 bases and the J segment 1 base; nucleotides outside the gene matches: 1. The CDR3 spells CASSDTGGSYNEQFF. The CDR3 region has the DNA TGTGCCAGCAGTGACACAGGGGGGTCCTACAATGAGCAGTTCTTC.

The chain employs TRBV10-3 and TRBJ2-2; the D call may be TRBD1 or TRBD2 (6 bases each). CDR3 length: 14 amino acids. Trimming stripped 11 bases from V and 2 bases from J, with 15 bases between. Per germline, CDR1 ENHRY and CDR2 SYGVKD. The CDR3 DNA reads TGTGCCGCGCTCCGGGGGCCAAACACCGGGGAGCTGTTTTTT. It yields the protein CAALRGPNTGELFF.

V and J are TRBV5-8 and TRBJ2-1, with 9 bases identical to TRBD2. The CDR3 runs to 16 residues. V shed 0 bases and J 4 bases; nucleotides not matched to a gene: 5. In germline, CDR1 is SGHTS, CDR2 YDEGEE. The chain's CDR3 is CASSLGTSGWYNEQFF. CDR3 DNA: TGTGCCAGCAGCTTGGGCACTAGCGGGTGGTACAATGAGCAGTTCTTC.

This rearrangement joins TRBV6-5 to TRBJ1-2, with 12 positions matching TRBD1. Germline assignment: CDR1 MNHEY and CDR2 SVGAGI. The length of the CDR3 is 16 residues. The J segment lost 4 bases and the V segment lost 0 bases, leaving 3 bases of the junction unmatched. This CDR3 is CASSYSGTGGLYGYTF. In DNA form, the CDR3 reads TGTGCCAGCAGTTACTCCGGGACAGGGGGCCTCTATGGCTACACCTTC.

The chain uses TRBV18 and TRBJ1-5, with TRBD1 matching 7 bases. Germline V gene data show CDR1 as KGHSH and CDR2 as LQKENI. J was trimmed by 16 bases and V by 3 bases; bases with no gene match: 12. The CDR3 runs to 13 residues. As DNA, the CDR3 is TGTGCCAGCTCACCCGGGGTCGAACAGGGGACCCATTTT. Its protein product is CASSPGVEQGTHF.

This chain links TRBV14 with TRBJ2-2; D might be TRBD2 (5 bases). V was clipped by 0 bases and J by 7 bases, with 9 bases between them. Per the germline V gene, CDR1 is SGHDN and CDR2 is FVKESK. This CDR3 region has 14 residues. The CDR3 protein is CASSQDHGVGELFF. CDR3 coding DNA: TGTGCCAGCAGCCAAGATCACGGGGTCGGGGAGCTGTTTTTT. Combining the CDR3 with reference TRBV14 and TRBJ2-2 gives the whole variable domain EAGVTQFPSHSVIEKGQTVTLRCDPISGHDNLYWYRRVMGKEIKFLLHFVKESKQDESGMPNNRFLAERTGGTYSTLKVQPAELEDSGVYFCASSQDHGVGELFFGEGSRLTVL.

The count of this clone is one. The chain uses TRBV18 and TRBJ1-4; D remains ambiguous. Germline lookup yields CDR1 KGHSH and CDR2 LQKENI. V lost 2 bases, J lost 6 bases, and 4 bases lay in between. The CDR3 sequence is 12 residues long. CDR3 region: CASSPDDEKLFF. CDR3 DNA sequence: TGTGCCAGCTCACCAGATGATGAAAAACTGTTTTTT.

The V and J genes are TRBV7-8 and TRBJ2-7; TRBD2 might be the D (5 bases). Germline CDR1 SGHVS, CDR2 FQNEAQ. Trimming took 4 bases from V and 9 from J, leaving 16 bases between them. The CDR3 extends over 13 amino acids. In nucleotides, the CDR3 is TGTGCCAGCAGCTCATCACAGACTACGGGGCAGTACTTC. Amino acids: CASSSSQTTGQYF.

The chain combines TRBV19 with TRBJ2-3, with D possibly TRBD1 on 6 matching bases. This CDR3 region has 13 residues. Deletions cut 10 bases from V and 0 bases from J, with 11 bases between. Germline V lookup: CDR1 LNHDA, CDR2 SQIVND (reference sequence). The CDR3 loop reads CATRTASTDTQYF. In DNA form, the CDR3 reads TGTGCCACTCGGACAGCTAGCACAGATACGCAGTATTTT.

In this sample, this clone turned up once. The rearrangement joins TRBV5-1 to TRBJ1-4; TRBD1 is a possible D gene (6 bases). The CDR3 contains 14 residues. Trimming left V 5 bases short and J 7 bases short, with 15 bases between. Germline loops: CDR1 SGHRS, CDR2 YFSETQ. The CDR3 spells CASSRTVEGEKLFF. CDR3 sequence (DNA): TGCGCCAGCAGTCGGACAGTCGAAGGTGAAAAACTGTTTTTT.

The CDR3 sequence: CASSYASTNEQFF. The CDR3, as DNA: TGTGCCAGCAGTTACGCTAGCACCAATGAGCAGTTCTTC. This chain uses TRBV6-6 with TRBJ2-1; D might be TRBD2 (5 bases). Germline V lookup: CDR1 MNHNY, CDR2 SVGAGI (reference sequence). The CDR3 consists of 13 residues. With 2 bases removed from V and 6 bases from J, the gap between germline ends came to 8 bases.

The table lists this clone with a count of one. The V gene is TRBV28, the J gene TRBJ2-7; D uncertain. V lost 7 bases, J lost 2 bases, and 12 bases lay in between. The V gene's germline CDR1 is MDHEN and CDR2 SYDVKM. The CDR3 extends over 13 amino acids. CDR3: CASTKTGTYEQYF. The CDR3 DNA reads TGTGCCAGCACCAAAACGGGCACCTACGAGCAGTACTTC.

The chain couples TRBV28 to TRBJ1-1; D unclear. Trimming left V 1 base short and J 0 bases short, with 9 bases between. Germline assignment: CDR1 MDHEN and CDR2 SYDVKM. This CDR3 spans 15 amino acids. The CDR3 loop reads CASSLSKRMNTEAFF. The CDR3 bases are TGTGCCAGCAGTTTATCTAAGAGGATGAACACTGAAGCTTTCTTT.

The gene calls are TRBV18 and TRBJ2-3; 9 positions match TRBD1. The CDR3 is 19 amino acids. Germline assignment: CDR1 KGHSH and CDR2 LQKENI. V was clipped by 2 bases and J by 3 bases; unmatched bases: 15. The CDR3 coding sequence is TGTGCCAGCTCACCATCCGGGACAGGGAAATTATTAGGGACAGATACGCAGTATTTT. This encodes CASSPSGTGKLLGTDTQYF.